This TCR beta chain came from a study of control samples from healthy donors and cancer patients. This clone has more than one count but fewer than ten. Repertoires were generated with immunoSEQ multiplex PCR, while TCRdb's copy carries only in-frame clones and drops some. The repertoire consists of 90,000 to 130,000 clones, with 82% occurring once and the leading ten covering 6.5%. The CDR3 sequence is 11 residues long. CDR1 and CDR2 (germline): SNHLY, FYNNEI. Deletions cut 5 bases from V and 3 bases from J, with 5 bases between. The chain links TRBV2 to TRBJ2-7; D ambiguous. This clonotype was sampled from a man younger than 30 in good health. The sample comprised blood. CDR3 sequence (DNA): TGTGCCAGCAGTCTACTCTACGAGCAGTACTTC. Protein product: CASSLLYEQYF. Combining the CDR3 with reference TRBV2 and TRBJ2-7 gives the whole variable domain EPEVTQTPSHQVTQMGQEVILRCVPISNHLYFYWYRQILGQKVEFLVSFYNNEISEKSEIFDDQFSVERPDGSNFTLKIRSTKLEDSAMYFCASSLLYEQYFGPGTRLTVT.